The rows below give T cell receptor beta chains drawn from one sample of a study of blood T cell repertoires in COVID-19. Only in-frame clones appear in the TCRdb table, and some are missing; sequencing was by immunoSEQ multiplex PCR. The top ten hold around 13% of the sample, which has 100,000 or so clones, more than 75% seen once. Sample: peripheral blood. These receptor sequences come from a human donor in a cohort sampled during active COVID-19. Both conserved end residues are part of each CDR3. Fields, in order: J gene, D gene, clone size, V gene, CDR3 DNA, CDR3 protein. D genes are given only for firm matches. For some rows the clone size is stated as once, few or many, or as a class when expanded; others skip it.

>TRBJ2-2|-|-|TRBV11-2
TGTGCCAGCAGCTTATACTCGGGGAACACCGGGGAGCTGTTTTTT
CASSLYSGNTGELFF
>TRBJ2-7|TRBD2|-|TRBV4-1
TGCGCCAGCAGCCGAAAACTAGCGGGAGGCTACGAGCAGTACTTC
CASSRKLAGGYEQYF
>TRBJ1-6|-|-|TRBV5-1
TGCGCCAGCAGCTTGGATACAGCCTACGGCTCACCCCTCCACTTT
CASSLDTAYGSPLHF
>TRBJ1-2|TRBD1|-|TRBV9
TGTGCCAGCAGCGTATCAGTGACAGGGAACTATGGCTACACCTTC
CASSVSVTGNYGYTF
>TRBJ2-1|TRBD2|-|TRBV4-2
TGTGCCAGCCGGGGGGGCGGAAACAATGAGCAGTTCTTC
CASRGGGNNEQFF
>TRBJ2-3|TRBD2|-|TRBV29-1
TGCAGCGTTGAGGGTAGCGGGAGGACAATCACAGATACGCAGTATTTT
CSVEGSGRTITDTQYF
>TRBJ2-7|-|-|TRBV7-2
TGTGCCAGCAGCTCGGGACTCTACGAGCAGTACTTC
CASSSGLYEQYF
>TRBJ2-1|TRBD1|-|TRBV7-9
TGTGCCAGCAGTCTGGGCGGGACAGGGGGCAATGAGCAGTTCTTC
CASSLGGTGGNEQFF
>TRBJ2-3|TRBD2|-|TRBV7-2
TGTGCCAGCAGCTTAGGAGGGACTAGCGGGTTGCAGTATTTT
CASSLGGTSGLQYF
>TRBJ2-2|-|-|TRBV5-1
TGCGCCAGCAGCCCAGGGAGGCTACCTGAGAGCGGGGAGCTGTTTTTT
CASSPGRLPESGELFF
>TRBJ1-6|TRBD1|-|TRBV5-1
TGCGCCAGCAGCGGAGGGGACAGACATTCACCCCTCCACTTT
CASSGGDRHSPLHF
>TRBJ1-6|-|-|TRBV7-2
TGTGCCAGCAGCTTAGCGTTCGGGACACAGACCAATAATTCACCCCTCCACTTT
CASSLAFGTQTNNSPLHF
>TRBJ2-2|-|-|TRBV5-4
TGTGCCAGCAGCTTGGGTCCCCCGGGGAACACCGGGGAGCTGTTTTTT
CASSLGPPGNTGELFF
>TRBJ2-1|TRBD1|-|TRBV7-2
TGTGCCAGCAGTTTAAGTCAGGGGGCGCGTGAGCAGTTCTTC
CASSLSQGAREQFF
>TRBJ1-3|-|-|TRBV5-1
TGCGCCAGCAGCTGGACTGGGGGCAGGTCTGGAAACACCATATATTTT
CASSWTGGRSGNTIYF
>TRBJ1-5|-|-|TRBV4-1
TGCGCCAGCAGCCGCTCGGGGGGCCCTAATCAGCCCCAGCATTTT
CASSRSGGPNQPQHF
>TRBJ2-1|TRBD2|-|TRBV20-1
TGCAGTGCTAGTCCGAGCGGGAGGGCCTTTAGTGAGCAGTTCTTC
CSASPSGRAFSEQFF
>TRBJ2-7|TRBD1|-|TRBV3-1/TRBV3-2
TGTGCCAGCAGCCAACCCACAGGGGGCGTCTACGAGCAGTACTTC
CASSQPTGGVYEQYF
>TRBJ2-7|-|-|TRBV6-5
TGTGCCAGCAGTTACTCCTACAGTTACGAGCAGTACTTC
CASSYSYSYEQYF
>TRBJ2-7|TRBD2|-|TRBV19
TGTGCCAGTAGTCCAGCCTTTCGGGGGGGTAGCTACGAGCAGTACTTC
CASSPAFRGGSYEQYF
>TRBJ2-1|TRBD2|once|TRBV5-1
TGCGCCAGCAGCTTGGAGGTTGCGGGGGGCTTTTACAATGAGCAGTTCTTC
CASSLEVAGGFYNEQFF
>TRBJ2-3|-|-|TRBV29-1
TGCAGCGCCTCATCCGGACTTTACACAGATACGCAGTATTTT
CSASSGLYTDTQYF
>TRBJ2-5|-|-|TRBV5-1
TGCGCCAGCCGGGACTTGGGGACCCAGTACTTC
CASRDLGTQYF
>TRBJ1-2|TRBD1|-|TRBV19
TGTGCCAGTAGTATGAGACAGGGGGCGGGCTATGGCTACACCTTC
CASSMRQGAGYGYTF
>TRBJ2-3|-|-|TRBV7-6
TGTGCCAGCAGCTTAGGTAGTGGGAGCGTCACAGATACGCAGTATTTT
CASSLGSGSVTDTQYF
>TRBJ2-3|TRBD2|-|TRBV10-3
TGTGCCATCAGTCCGGGACTAGCGGGAGGAAATACGCAGTATTTT
CAISPGLAGGNTQYF
>TRBJ2-3|-|-|TRBV30
TGTGCCTGGAGTACGGGATCTGGAGGGGCGCAGTATTTT
CAWSTGSGGAQYF
>TRBJ1-2|-|-|TRBV6-5
TGTGCCAGCAGCAGCGTTACTAACTATGGCTACACCTTC
CASSSVTNYGYTF
>TRBJ2-1|-|-|TRBV7-6
TGTGCCAGCAGCTTAGCGAGCGGTCGATACAATGAGCAGTTCTTC
CASSLASGRYNEQFF
>TRBJ2-4|TRBD2|-|TRBV15
TGTGCCACCAGCAGAGCTAGCGGGCGGATCCCGTACATTCAGTACTTC
CATSRASGRIPYIQYF
>TRBJ1-1|-|-|TRBV11-2
TGTGCCAGCAGCTTATCACAGGGGAACACTGAAGCTTTCTTT
CASSLSQGNTEAFF
>TRBJ1-3|TRBD1|-|TRBV29-1
TGCAGCGTAGGACAGGGGCTAAACACCATATATTTT
CSVGQGLNTIYF